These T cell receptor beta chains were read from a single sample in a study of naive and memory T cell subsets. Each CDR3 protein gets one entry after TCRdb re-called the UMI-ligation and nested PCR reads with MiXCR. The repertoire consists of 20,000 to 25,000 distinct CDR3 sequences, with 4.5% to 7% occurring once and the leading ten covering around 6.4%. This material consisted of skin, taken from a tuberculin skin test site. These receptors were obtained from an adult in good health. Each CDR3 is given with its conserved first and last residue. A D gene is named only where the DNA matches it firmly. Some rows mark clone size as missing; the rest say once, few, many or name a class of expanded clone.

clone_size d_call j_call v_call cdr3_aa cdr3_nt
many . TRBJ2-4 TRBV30 CACCKGWDAKNIQYF TGTGCCTGCTGTAAAGGCTGGGACGCCAAAAACATTCAGTACTTC
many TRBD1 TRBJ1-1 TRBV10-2 CASSFPQGAYTEAFF TGCGCCAGCAGTTTCCCGCAGGGGGCGTACACTGAAGCTTTCTTT
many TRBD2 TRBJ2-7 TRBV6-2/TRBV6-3 CASASIAGTSFYEQYF TGTGCCAGCGCTTCGATTGCCGGGACTAGCTTTTACGAGCAGTACTTC
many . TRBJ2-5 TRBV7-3 CASSLQRKGVGETQYF TGTGCCAGCAGCCTTCAAAGAAAAGGGGTAGGGGAGACCCAGTACTTC
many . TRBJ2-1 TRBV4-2 CASSLSRKEQFF TGTGCCAGCAGCCTATCGCGGAAGGAGCAGTTCTTC
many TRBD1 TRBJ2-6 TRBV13 CASSSDPSRGRGANVLTF TGTGCCAGCAGCTCCGACCCGTCCAGGGGGCGTGGGGCCAACGTCCTGACTTTC
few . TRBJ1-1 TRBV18 CASSPFSDQEAFF TGTGCCAGCTCACCATTTTCCGATCAAGAAGCTTTCTTT
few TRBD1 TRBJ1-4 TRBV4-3 CASSQDLWDSENNEKLFF TGCGCCAGCAGCCAAGATCTTTGGGACAGCGAAAATAATGAAAAACTGTTTTTT
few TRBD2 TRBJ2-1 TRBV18 CASSPRLAADNEQFF TGTGCCAGCTCACCTCGACTAGCCGCAGACAATGAGCAGTTCTTC
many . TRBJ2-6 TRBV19 CASSRTDGANVLTF TGTGCCAGTAGTAGGACAGACGGGGCCAACGTCCTGACTTTC
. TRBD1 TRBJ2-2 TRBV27 CASSLDPNRGNTGELFF TGTGCCAGCAGTCTCGACCCGAACAGGGGGAACACCGGGGAGCTGTTTTTT
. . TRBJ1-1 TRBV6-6 CASSHSMNTEAFF TGTGCCAGCAGTCACTCGATGAACACTGAAGCTTTCTTT
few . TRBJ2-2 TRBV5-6 CASSVPYTANTGELFF TGTGCCAGCAGCGTCCCGTACACCGCGAACACCGGGGAGCTGTTTTTT
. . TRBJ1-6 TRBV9 CASSNGYSPLHF TGTGCCAGCAGCAACGGTTATTCACCCCTCCACTTT
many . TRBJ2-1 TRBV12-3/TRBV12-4 CASSLVVGWNNEQFF TGTGCCAGCAGTTTAGTTGTCGGGTGGAACAATGAGCAGTTCTTC
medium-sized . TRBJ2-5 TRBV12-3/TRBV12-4 CATNVAGETQYF TGTGCCACTAACGTGGCCGGTGAGACCCAGTACTTC
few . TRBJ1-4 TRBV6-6 CASTNNEKLFF TGTGCCAGCACCAATAATGAAAAACTGTTTTTT